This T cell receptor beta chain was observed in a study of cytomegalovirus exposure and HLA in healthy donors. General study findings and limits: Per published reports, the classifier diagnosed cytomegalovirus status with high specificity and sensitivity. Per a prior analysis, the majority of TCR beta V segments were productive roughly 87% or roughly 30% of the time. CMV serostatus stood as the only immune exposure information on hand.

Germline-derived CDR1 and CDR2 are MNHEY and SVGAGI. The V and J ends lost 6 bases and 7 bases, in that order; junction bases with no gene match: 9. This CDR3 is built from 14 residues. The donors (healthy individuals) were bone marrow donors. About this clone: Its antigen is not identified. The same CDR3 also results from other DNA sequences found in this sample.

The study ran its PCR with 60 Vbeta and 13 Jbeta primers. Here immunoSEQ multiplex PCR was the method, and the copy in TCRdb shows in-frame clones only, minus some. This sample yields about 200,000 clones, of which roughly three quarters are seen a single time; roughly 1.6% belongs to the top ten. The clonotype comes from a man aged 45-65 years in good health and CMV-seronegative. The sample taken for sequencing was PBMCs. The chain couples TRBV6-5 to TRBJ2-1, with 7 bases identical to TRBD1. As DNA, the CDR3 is TGTGCCAGCAGGGACCACCCGACAGGGAATGAGCAGTTCTTC. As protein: CASRDHPTGNEQFF.